The clone carrying this T cell receptor beta chain appeared once. Antigen: not known. The data were obtained in a study of identical twins. Findings and caveats of the study: Sequences that were beta out-of-frame showed weaker excess twin sharing.

Template switching added a universal primer binding site, and final cDNA carried unique molecular identifiers. TCRdb reanalysed the 5' RACE reads using MiXCR and keeps one entry per CDR3 protein. The sample consists of about 520,000 distinct CDR3 sequences, roughly 21% of them appearing once. V shed 0 bases, J shed 1 base, and the junction held 1 base outside the gene matches. CDR1 is SGHRS and CDR2 is YFSETQ in the germline V gene. The CDR3 runs to 16 residues. Separately, the same data were catalogued under a study of T cells expressing NK-cell markers.

The gene calls are TRBV5-1 and TRBJ1-5; 10 bases are a match to TRBD1. The sequencing input was CD4+ T cells sorted from blood. This receptor was taken from a woman between 18 and 29 years old in good health. DNA for the CDR3: TGCGCCAGCAGCTTGGAGGGACAGGGGAGCAATCAGCCCCAGCATTTT. Its translation is CASSLEGQGSNQPQHF.